This TCR beta chain is drawn from a study of blood T cell repertoires in COVID-19. Study overall: Acute and convalescent COVID-19 specimens originated in the United States, Italy and Spain. From T cells, B-cell-depleted T cells, or PBMCs came the material, which was cDNA or gDNA.

Original handling: Reference gene primer amplification gave estimated nucleated cell counts. Measured with immunoSEQ multiplex PCR; TCRdb has only the in-frame clones, and not every one. V, J and clone size reflect that table, while D and trimming were determined from the DNA. This table holds 50,000 to 55,000 clones, approximately 87% found once. In germline, CDR1 is SGHRS, CDR2 YFSETQ. The V end was cut by 2 bases, the J end by 6 bases, with 11 bases between. The CDR3 runs 13 residues. The material sequenced was peripheral blood. This clonotype was obtained from a man between 45 and 60 years old with acute or convalescent COVID-19. The chain has TRBV5-1 and TRBJ1-2, with D unclear. The DNA for the CDR3 is TGCGCCAGCAGCTTACCCGGAGGGAATGGCTACACCTTC. This sequence encodes CASSLPGGNGYTF.